Following are 10 T cell receptor beta chains from one sample sequenced in a study of T cells in women clearing cervical HPV infection. This table comes from immunoSEQ multiplex PCR, and its TCRdb copy is limited to in-frame clones, with some not included. This sample lists around 31,000 clones; its ten largest clones have 2.5% to 3.5%. The sample taken for sequencing was blood buffy coat. These receptors all come from a woman aged 18 to 75 with a cervical HPV16 infection that either progressed to CIN3+ or cleared (not recorded which).

Comments on this clone: The read is 3 residues too short to cover the CDR3 end, so that end is filled in from the germline J gene. The chain combines TRBV20-1 with TRBJ1-2; possible D gene TRBD1, 6 bases. The germline gives CDR1 DFQATT, CDR2 SNEGSKA (reference sequence). CDR3 length: 14 residues. V lost 3 bases and J lost 5, with 16 bases in between. CDR3 protein: CSASPGQGEYGYTF. The sequenced CDR3 bases are TGCAGTGCTAGCCCGGGACAAGGCGAATATGGC.

Notes on this clone: The read terminates 3 residues before the CDR3 end, so the remaining end is supplied by the germline J gene. The chain couples TRBV5-8 to TRBJ2-1, with 7 bases fitting TRBD2. The CDR3 is made up of 14 amino acids. V lost 4 bases, J lost 4 bases, and 5 bases stayed unmatched. Per germline, CDR1 SGHTS and CDR2 YDEGEE. CDR3 region: CASSGDYTYNEQFF. Incomplete CDR3 DNA: TGTGCCAGCAGCGGGGACTACACATACAATGAG. Full variable domain (rest looked up from reference TRBV5-8 and TRBJ2-1): EAGVTQSPTHLIKTRGQQATLRCSPISGHTSVYWYQQALGLGLQFLLWYDEGEERNRGNFPPRFSGRQFPNYSSELNVNALELEDSALYLCASSGDYTYNEQFFGPGTRLTVL.

In regard to this clone: The missing CDR3 end, 3 residues past where the read stops, is filled in from the germline J gene. The chain recombines TRBV7-6 with TRBJ1-2; D remains ambiguous. In germline, CDR1 is SGHVS, CDR2 FNYEAQ. The CDR3 has 13 residues. This chain's CDR3 is CASSRAEYNDYTF. Incomplete CDR3 DNA: TGTGCCAGCAGTCGAGCGGAGTACAATGAC.

Turning to this clone: The CDR3 is cut off 3 residues early in the read; its end comes from the germline J gene. The V call is TRBV7-2, the J call TRBJ2-7; 7 nucleotides match TRBD2. With 3 bases clipped from V and 2 bases from J, the junction kept 4 bases outside the gene matches. Germline CDR1 is SGHTA and CDR2 is FQGNSA. The CDR3 length is 14 residues. The CDR3 spells CASSFGTTTYEQYF. CDR3 DNA, as far as it was read: TGTGCCAGCAGCTTCGGGACTACGACCTACGAG.

As regards this clone: Coverage ceases 3 residues before the CDR3 finishes, and the germline J gene fills in the end. This chain uses TRBV20-1 with TRBJ2-2; maybe TRBD1 (5 bases). V lost 4 bases to trimming and J lost 6 bases, with 12 bases between them. Germline CDR1 DFQATT, CDR2 SNEGSKA (reference sequence). This CDR3 has 13 amino acids. This CDR3 reads CSATQGSAGELFF. CDR3 DNA, as far as it was read: TGCAGTGCTACCCAGGGTTCGGCCGGGGAG.

Regarding this clone: The DNA ends 3 residues before the CDR3 does, and the rest of the CDR3 is filled in from the germline J gene. The chain couples TRBV19 to TRBJ2-6, with D hard to call. V was cut by 3 bases and J by 0 bases, with 9 bases left in between. Germline CDR1 is LNHDA and CDR2 is SQIVND (reference sequence). The CDR3 has 16 residues. The sequenced CDR3 bases are TGTGCCAGTAGTATGAGCAGGAGCTCTGGGGCCAACGTC. Amino acid sequence: CASSMSRSSGANV. The entire CDR3 is CASSMSRSSGANVLTF.

As to this clone: With the read ending 3 residues before the CDR3 end, the germline J gene is used to fill in that end. The chain joins TRBV20-1 to TRBJ1-1, with 8 nucleotides matching TRBD1. The ends lost 3 bases at V and 5 bases at J; junction bases unmatched: 5. The CDR3 runs to 13 residues. CDR1 and CDR2 (germline): DFQATT, SNEGSKA (reference sequence). CDR3 in amino acids: CSARAGGGTEAFF. The CDR3 bases that were read are TGCAGTGCTAGGGCAGGGGGCGGAACTGAA.

As to this clone: The read falls 3 residues short of the CDR3 end, and the missing part is taken from the germline J gene. This sequence joins TRBV5-1 and TRBJ1-2, with a tentative D call TRBD1 (6 bases). Germline V gives CDR1 SGHRS, CDR2 YFSETQ. The V gene lost 0 bases and the J gene lost 6 bases, with 6 bases spanning the gap. This CDR3 has 12 residues. Incomplete CDR3 DNA: TGCGCCAGCAGCTTGGAGGGGGATGGC. As protein: CASSLEGDG. The CDR3 in its entirety is CASSLEGDGYTF.

Turning to this clone: The read terminates 3 residues before the CDR3 end, so the remaining end is supplied by the germline J gene. The genes are TRBV7-8 and TRBJ2-5; TRBD1 might be the D (5 bases). The CDR3 extends over 14 amino acids. Germline V gene sequence: CDR1 SGHVS, CDR2 FQNEAQ. CDR3 amino acids: CASSLVSGLDTQYF. Incomplete CDR3 DNA: TGTGCCAGCAGCTTAGTTTCAGGGCTGGATACC. Complete variable domain (other parts from reference TRBV7-8 and TRBJ2-5): GAGVSQSPRYKVAKRGQDVALRCDPISGHVSLFWYQQALGQGPEFLTYFQNEAQLDKSGLPSDRFFAERPEGSVSTLKIQRTQQEDSAVYLCASSLVSGLDTQYFGPGTRLLVL.

The sequenced CDR3 bases are TGCAGTGCTAGCGGGTCCTGGCAGGGGGAGACC. Its protein is CSASGSWQGET. The full CDR3 is CSASGSWQGETQYF. The chain uses TRBV20-1 and TRBJ2-5, with TRBD1 as a possible D gene (6 bases). The CDR3 goes on 3 residues after the read ends, and that part is filled in from the germline J gene. The CDR3 consists of 14 residues. CDR1 is DFQATT and CDR2 is SNEGSKA in the germline V gene (reference sequence). V was trimmed by 3 bases and J by 5 bases, leaving 16 bases between them.